These T cell receptor beta chains were read from a single sample in a study of shared clonotypes between healthy human individuals. Measured with immunoSEQ multiplex PCR; TCRdb has only the in-frame clones, and not every one. This repertoire shows some 790,000 clones, over 55% found once; its top ten account for around 1.7%. Sequenced input: memory CD4+ T cells sorted from blood. Source of these receptors: a woman younger than 45 in good health. The CDR3 runs from the conserved cysteine through the conserved F or W. Each record gives: V gene, clone size, J gene, D gene, CDR3 DNA, CDR3 protein. The D gene is left open where the match is weak. Size tells how often a clone was seen (once, few, many) or the class of an expanded clone, and some rows leave it out.

TRBV5-5	.	TRBJ1-5	.	TGTGCCAGCACACAGACGGGCAATAGCAATCAGCCCCAGCATTTT	CASTQTGNSNQPQHF
TRBV7-8	.	TRBJ1-2	.	TGTGCCAGCAGCCCCGTGGGGGCACTATCTAACTATGGCTACACCTTC	CASSPVGALSNYGYTF
TRBV28	once	TRBJ2-5	.	TGTGCCAGCAGTCAGGGGAATTTTCAAGAGACCCAGTACTTC	CASSQGNFQETQYF
TRBV4-1	.	TRBJ2-7	TRBD1	TGCGCCAGCAGCCAAGATCGCGACAGGGCGGAAACCTACGAGCAGTACTTC	CASSQDRDRAETYEQYF
TRBV20-1	.	TRBJ2-4	TRBD1	TGCAGTGCTAGCGACGGGACAGGGCAGTACTTC	CSASDGTGQYF
TRBV21-1	.	TRBJ2-1	.	TGTGCCAGCAGCAAAACCATGGGGAGCAGGGAGGGCCCGAGGAATGAGCAGTTCTTC	CASSKTMGSREGPRNEQFF
TRBV5-1	.	TRBJ2-5	.	TGCGCCAGCAGGAGCCCGGGGGCGGGGAAAGAGACCCAGTACTTC	CASRSPGAGKETQYF
TRBV5-8	few	TRBJ2-1	TRBD2	TGTGCCAGCAGCTTGGCCTTCGGGACTAGCGGGCTTGAGCAGTTCTTC	CASSLAFGTSGLEQFF
TRBV7-2	few	TRBJ2-1	.	TGTGCCAGCAGCCCTGTCCCGGCCGGGACTCTTTACAATGAGCAGTTCTTC	CASSPVPAGTLYNEQFF
TRBV23-1	few	TRBJ1-1	.	TGCGCCAGCAGTCCCGGACAGCGGAACACTGAAGCTTTCTTT	CASSPGQRNTEAFF